This T cell receptor beta chain stems from a study of blood T cell repertoires in COVID-19. This clone was picked up a small number of times. Per the authors' pipeline: Scientists estimated how many nucleated cells there were by amplifying reference gene primers. Libraries were prepared by immunoSEQ multiplex PCR; TCRdb keeps only in-frame clonotypes and omits some of them. V, J and clone size are those of that table, while D and trimming were read from the DNA. Of over 90,000 clones in the sample, about 74% were seen once. With 3 bases removed from V and 2 bases from J, the gap between germline ends came to 12 bases. The length of the CDR3 is 15 residues. The germline V gene encodes CDR1 SGHDN and CDR2 FVKESK.

This chain joins TRBV14 and TRBJ2-3; D remains unclear. The origin of this receptor is a man aged 65-85 years with COVID-19, enrolled during active disease. Source material: peripheral blood. The chain's CDR3 is CASSQTLELTDTQYF. CDR3 nucleotides: TGTGCCAGCAGCCAGACCCTAGAGCTCACAGATACGCAGTATTTT.